Included here is one TCR beta chain sequence, with context. The antigen remains unidentified. The sample comes from a study of cytomegalovirus exposure and HLA in healthy donors. Whole-study findings and limits: The dataset shows that most TCR sequences were rare, while some public TCRs occurred in many donors. Later analysis reportedly placed an Asian-associated ancestry cluster below the roughly 690-donor mean in N-insertions.

CDR3 length: 16 residues. The trim removed 6 bases at V and 8 bases at J, leaving 13 bases unmatched. Germline V gives CDR1 SGHVS, CDR2 FNYEAQ. The PCR ran on 60 Vbeta and 13 Jbeta primers. TCRdb keeps only in-frame clones here, not all; method: immunoSEQ multiplex PCR. Among under 200,000 clones listed, around 75% were seen once. The source is a human donor in good health. Sequenced sample: PBMCs. The gene calls are TRBV7-6 and TRBJ2-1; 10 nucleotides align to TRBD2. The CDR3 loop is CASSRGLAGAKDEQFF. The CDR3, as DNA: TGTGCCAGCAGTAGGGGGCTAGCGGGGGCTAAGGATGAGCAGTTCTTC.